This T cell receptor (beta chain) was identified in a study of cytomegalovirus exposure and HLA in healthy donors. The CDR3 consists of 15 residues. Germline lookup yields CDR1 SGHRS and CDR2 YFSETQ. Primers for the PCR totalled 60 Vbeta and 13 Jbeta. Measured with immunoSEQ multiplex PCR; TCRdb has only the in-frame clones, and not every one. The listing records under 90,000 clones. Donors sampled were nominally healthy, though unrecorded immune exposures were likely. Overall study findings and caveats: Rarity characterized most TCR sequences, yet some public TCRs appeared in many donors. It was reportedly the case that the classifier diagnosed cytomegalovirus status with high specificity and sensitivity. Earlier analysis looked at TCR beta V segments, and most were productive about 87% or about 30% of the time.

On this clone itself: Its target is unknown. One end of the junction does not line up with germline, which may come from a read error.

The sequence was obtained from a man aged 50-59 years in good health and CMV-seropositive. The genes are TRBV5-1 and TRBJ2-2, with 8 bases identical to TRBD1. Sequencing used PBMCs. As DNA, the CDR3 is TGCGCCAGCAGCCGGACAGGGCCGAACACCGAGGAGCTGTTTTTT. This codes for CASSRTGPNTEELFF.